The entry below gives a single TCR beta chain sequence along with its context. The protocol was immunoSEQ multiplex PCR, while the TCRdb copy is restricted to in-frame clones and leaves out a portion. The sample records around 100,000 clones, about four fifths being singletons. This sample was taken from a study of PD-1 blockade in mismatch repair-deficient tumors. Germline loops: CDR1 SGHKS, CDR2 YYEKEE (reference sequence). The trim removed 4 bases at V and 5 bases at J, leaving 10 bases unmatched. CDR3 size: 16 residues. The chain links TRBV5-5 to TRBJ1-5; 9 bases are a match to TRBD1. The clonotype was recovered from an adult with mismatch repair-deficient cancer. Sequencing was performed on peripheral blood, taken 30 to 36 weeks after starting pembrolizumab. CDR3 region: CASSPLPGQGDQPQHF. For the CDR3, the DNA is TGTGCCAGCAGCCCTCTCCCGGGACAGGGCGATCAGCCCCAGCATTTT.